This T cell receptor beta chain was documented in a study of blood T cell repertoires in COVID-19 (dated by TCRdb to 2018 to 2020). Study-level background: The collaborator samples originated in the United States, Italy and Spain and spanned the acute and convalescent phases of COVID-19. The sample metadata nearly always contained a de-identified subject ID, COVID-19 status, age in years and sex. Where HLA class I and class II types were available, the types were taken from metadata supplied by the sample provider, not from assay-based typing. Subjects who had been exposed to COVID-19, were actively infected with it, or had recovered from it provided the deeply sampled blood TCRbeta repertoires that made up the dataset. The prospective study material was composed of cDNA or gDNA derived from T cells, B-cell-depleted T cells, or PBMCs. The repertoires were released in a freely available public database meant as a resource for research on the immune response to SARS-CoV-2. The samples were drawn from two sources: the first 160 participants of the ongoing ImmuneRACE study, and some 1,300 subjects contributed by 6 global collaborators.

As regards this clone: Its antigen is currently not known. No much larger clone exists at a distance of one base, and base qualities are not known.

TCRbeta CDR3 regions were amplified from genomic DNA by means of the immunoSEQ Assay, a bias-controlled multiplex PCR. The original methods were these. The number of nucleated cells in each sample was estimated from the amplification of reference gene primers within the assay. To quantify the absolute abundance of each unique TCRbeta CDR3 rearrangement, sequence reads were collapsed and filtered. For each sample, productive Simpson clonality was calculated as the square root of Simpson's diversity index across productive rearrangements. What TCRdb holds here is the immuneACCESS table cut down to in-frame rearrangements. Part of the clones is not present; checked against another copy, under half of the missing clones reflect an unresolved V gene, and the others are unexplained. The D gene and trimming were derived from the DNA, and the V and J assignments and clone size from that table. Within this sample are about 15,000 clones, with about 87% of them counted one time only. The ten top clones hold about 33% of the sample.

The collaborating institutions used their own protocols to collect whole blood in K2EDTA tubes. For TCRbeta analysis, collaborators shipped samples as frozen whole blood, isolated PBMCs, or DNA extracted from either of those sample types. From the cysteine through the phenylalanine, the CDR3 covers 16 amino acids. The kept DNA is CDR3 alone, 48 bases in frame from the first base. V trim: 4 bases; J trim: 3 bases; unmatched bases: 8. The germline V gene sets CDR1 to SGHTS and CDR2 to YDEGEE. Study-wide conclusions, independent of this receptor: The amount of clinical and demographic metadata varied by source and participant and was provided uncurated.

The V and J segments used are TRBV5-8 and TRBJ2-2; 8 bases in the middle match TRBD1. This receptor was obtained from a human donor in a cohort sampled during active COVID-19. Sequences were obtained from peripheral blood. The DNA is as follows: TGTGCCAGCAGCGATAATTCAGGGGGCGACACCGGGGAGCTGTTTTTT. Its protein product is CASSDNSGGDTGELFF. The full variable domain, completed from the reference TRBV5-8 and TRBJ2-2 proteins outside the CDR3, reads EAGVTQSPTHLIKTRGQQATLRCSPISGHTSVYWYQQALGLGLQFLLWYDEGEERNRGNFPPRFSGRQFPNYSSELNVNALELEDSALYLCASSDNSGGDTGELFFGEGSRLTVL.